The rows below give T cell receptor beta chains drawn from one sample of a study of cytomegalovirus exposure and HLA in healthy donors. This table comes from immunoSEQ multiplex PCR, and its TCRdb copy is limited to in-frame clones, with some not included. The table shows 150,000 to 200,000 clones, with around four fifths occurring only once. The sequenced sample consisted of PBMCs. The receptors originated from a woman aged 50 to 60 in good health and CMV-seropositive. The CDR3 runs from the conserved cysteine through the conserved F or W. The D gene is left open where the match is weak. Size tells how often a clone was seen (once, few, many) or the class of an expanded clone, and some rows leave it out.

TGTGCCAGCAGTGAACGAGCGGGGGGTAACACCGGGAAGCTGTTTTTT	CASSERAGGNTGKLFF	.	TRBD2	TRBV6-1	TRBJ2-2
TGCGCCAGCAGCTCCGGGACTAGCATAGCCTACAATGAGCAGTTCTTC	CASSSGTSIAYNEQFF	few	TRBD2	TRBV5-1	TRBJ2-1
TGTGCCTTCGAGAGTGGGGCCGGCTACACCTTC	CAFESGAGYTF	once	.	TRBV30	TRBJ1-2
TGTGCCTGGGGCAAGACAGGGGGCGGGGAGACCCAGTACTTC	CAWGKTGGGETQYF	once	TRBD1	TRBV30	TRBJ2-5
TGTGCCAGCAGCCCCGGGACCTTCAGGGGAGCTTTCTTT	CASSPGTFRGAFF	once	.	TRBV7-2	TRBJ1-1
TGTGCCAGCAGCTTAGACGAGAGGTGGAATGAGCAGTTCTTC	CASSLDERWNEQFF	.	.	TRBV7-9	TRBJ2-1
TGTGCCTGGAGCGGGGGGGTCACAGATACGCAGTATTTT	CAWSGGVTDTQYF	.	TRBD2	TRBV30	TRBJ2-3
TGTGCCAGCAGTCCGACAGGGATGAGCTACGAGCAGTACTTC	CASSPTGMSYEQYF	.	TRBD1	TRBV2	TRBJ2-7
TGTGCCAGCAGCTTTCAAGACAGGGCGTTAATCCCGGTCCCTGAAGCTTTCTTT	CASSFQDRALIPVPEAFF	once	TRBD1	TRBV7-9	TRBJ1-1
TGTGCCAGCAGCTCCGGACAGGGGGCGCGGGAGACTGAAGCTTTCTTT	CASSSGQGARETEAFF	.	TRBD1	TRBV13	TRBJ1-1
TGCGCCAGCAGCCGGGACAGGGGAAGAAATGAGCAGTTCTTC	CASSRDRGRNEQFF	.	TRBD1	TRBV10-1	TRBJ2-1
TGTGCCAGCAGTCAGGAGGGCCCCTGGAGAGAAAAACTGTTTTTT	CASSQEGPWREKLFF	.	.	TRBV2	TRBJ1-4
TGTGCCAGCAGAATTCAGGGGGCACAGCGAGGTTTCTTT	CASRIQGAQRGFF	.	TRBD1	TRBV6-1	TRBJ1-1
TGTGCCAGCAGCCGAGGGCAGGTCGACTATGGCTACACCTTC	CASSRGQVDYGYTF	.	.	TRBV5-4	TRBJ1-2
TGTGCCAGCAGCGTCCCGGGACAGGGGGCACATACGCAGTATTTT	CASSVPGQGAHTQYF	once	TRBD1	TRBV7-8	TRBJ2-3
TGTGCCAGCAGCCAGGCCTGGGGACAGGGTAGTCATGGCTACACCTTC	CASSQAWGQGSHGYTF	few	TRBD1	TRBV4-2	TRBJ1-2
TGTGCCAGCAGTGAAGCGGGGGGTGACACTGAAGCTTTCTTT	CASSEAGGDTEAFF	.	.	TRBV6-1	TRBJ1-1
TGCAGCGGATCGACAGGGGCAACCGGGGAGCTGTTTTTT	CSGSTGATGELFF	.	TRBD1	TRBV29-1	TRBJ2-2
TGTGCCAGCAGCGGGCGGGGCAGGGTGATTGGAGATACGCAGTATTTT	CASSGRGRVIGDTQYF	.	.	TRBV7-4	TRBJ2-3
TGTGCCAGCAGCCCTGGGACTAGCAGCACTGAGCAGTTCTTC	CASSPGTSSTEQFF	.	TRBD2	TRBV7-3	TRBJ2-1
TGTGCCAGCAGTTTAGGGCGGGGGGGGTACAATGAGCAGTTCTTC	CASSLGRGGYNEQFF	.	TRBD2	TRBV28	TRBJ2-1
TGTGCCAGCAGGGAAACCGGACAGGAATATAATTCACCCCTCCACTTT	CASRETGQEYNSPLHF	.	TRBD1	TRBV2	TRBJ1-6
TGTGCCAGTAGTGTCCCAGGGTTGGGCTATGGCTACACCTTC	CASSVPGLGYGYTF	.	.	TRBV19	TRBJ1-2
TGCGCCAGCAGCTTGGGACGGGAGAACACTGAAGCTTTCTTT	CASSLGRENTEAFF	.	.	TRBV5-1	TRBJ1-1
TGTGCCAGCAGTGAATTCTTGGGCAGTGAAGCTTTCTTT	CASSEFLGSEAFF	.	.	TRBV25-1	TRBJ1-1
TGTGCCAGCAGTTATGGGGGGAATGGAAACACCATATATTTT	CASSYGGNGNTIYF	.	.	TRBV6-5	TRBJ1-3
TGTGCCAGCAGTGCAAGCGGAAAGAACACTGAAGCTTTCTTT	CASSASGKNTEAFF	.	.	TRBV2	TRBJ1-1
TGTGCCAGCAGCAAAGGGGCAGTCTCTGACACTGAAGCTTTCTTT	CASSKGAVSDTEAFF	.	.	TRBV7-8	TRBJ1-1
TGTGCCAGCAGTGACTCTTTTTCGGAAGCTTTCTTT	CASSDSFSEAFF	.	.	TRBV25-1	TRBJ1-1
TGTGCCATCGGAAGCACAGAATTTCAGCCCCAGCATTTT	CAIGSTEFQPQHF	.	.	TRBV10-3	TRBJ1-5
TGTGCCAGCAGCTTCCTGGGCGGGGGACACTCCTACGAGCAGTACTTC	CASSFLGGGHSYEQYF	.	.	TRBV7-2	TRBJ2-7
TGTGCCAGCAGTTATTCCCTGGGGAGCTATGGCTACACCTTC	CASSYSLGSYGYTF	.	.	TRBV6-9	TRBJ1-2
TGTGCCAGCAGCTTAGGACCCGGGGACAGGGATTCGAATGGCTACACCTTC	CASSLGPGDRDSNGYTF	.	TRBD1	TRBV7-6	TRBJ1-2
TGTGCCAGCAGGAAAGTCCGGGTAGCTTCACCCCTCCACTTT	CASRKVRVASPLHF	few	.	TRBV11-2	TRBJ1-6
TGTGCCAGCAGTTCTCCAGGGACAGGGAGGTCCTATGGCTACACCTTC	CASSSPGTGRSYGYTF	.	TRBD1	TRBV27	TRBJ1-2
TGTGCCACCAGCAGAGATAGGTGGGGAGGACTTAGCAATCAGCCCCAGCATTTT	CATSRDRWGGLSNQPQHF	.	.	TRBV15	TRBJ1-5
TGTGCCAGCAGCTTCCCGGGGGGGCCTGGTGAGACCCAGTACTTC	CASSFPGGPGETQYF	once	TRBD2	TRBV5-4	TRBJ2-5
TGTGCCTCCGCACGCGGGCCGAACACTGAAGCTTTCTTT	CASARGPNTEAFF	once	.	TRBV30	TRBJ1-1
TGTGCCAGCAGTGACAGGGCCTTCTCTGGAAACACCATATATTTT	CASSDRAFSGNTIYF	.	.	TRBV2	TRBJ1-3
TGTGCCAGCAGCTCGTGGACTAGCGGGCACTCCTACAATGAGCAGTTCTTC	CASSSWTSGHSYNEQFF	.	TRBD2	TRBV9	TRBJ2-1
TGCAGCGTCCAGGCGGCTAGCCGGGGGGGGCCCACAGATACGCAGTATTTT	CSVQAASRGGPTDTQYF	.	TRBD2	TRBV29-1	TRBJ2-3
TGTGCCAGCAGTTTCGAACTAGCGGGGGCCTACAATGAGCAGTTCTTC	CASSFELAGAYNEQFF	.	TRBD2	TRBV6-5	TRBJ2-1
TGTGCCAGTAGTAGCGGGACTAGCGGGGGTAGCTACAATGAGCAGTTCTTC	CASSSGTSGGSYNEQFF	few	TRBD2	TRBV19	TRBJ2-1
TGTGCCAGCAGCACCGGGACAGGGCGGACTGAAGCTTTCTTT	CASSTGTGRTEAFF	.	TRBD1	TRBV2	TRBJ1-1
TGTGCCAGCTCACCAGTAGGGGAAAACTATGGCTACACCTTC	CASSPVGENYGYTF	.	.	TRBV18	TRBJ1-2
TGTGCCGGAAGAACCGGGTCGTCTTACAATGAGCAGTTCTTC	CAGRTGSSYNEQFF	few	.	TRBV2	TRBJ2-1
TGTGCCAGCAGTTTTGTGCCGAGCTATGGCTACACCTTC	CASSFVPSYGYTF	.	.	TRBV27	TRBJ1-2
TGCGCCAGCAGCCCTCTTGGGACTAGCGGGGGGGAGCAGTTCTTC	CASSPLGTSGGEQFF	few	TRBD2	TRBV4-1	TRBJ2-1
TGTGCCAGCAGCCTCCGGGGACAGGGGGCATACGAGCAGTACTTC	CASSLRGQGAYEQYF	.	TRBD1	TRBV9	TRBJ2-7
TGTGCCAGCAGCTTACGACTAGCGGGGGAGGCAGATACGCAGTATTTT	CASSLRLAGEADTQYF	once	TRBD2	TRBV13	TRBJ2-3